Listed here is a single T cell receptor (beta chain). Its target antigen remains unknown. Nothing much larger sits one base from this clone, and base qualities are not available. Libraries were made using the immunoSEQ multiplex PCR assay. In its TCRdb copy, this immuneACCESS table keeps in-frame sequences only and misses some clones. Where compared with another copy, unresolved V genes explain less than half of these, and the others have no known cause. The sample yields about 120,000 clones; roughly 93% were counted once. Roughly 2.5% of the sample is taken by the ten largest. Spanning cysteine to phenylalanine, the CDR3 consists of 12 amino acids. Only CDR3 DNA is held: 36 bases, read in frame from base 1. Via the germline V gene, CDR1 is SQVTM and CDR2 ANQGSEA. Trimming costs V 7 bases and J 0 bases, and their ends lie 7 bases apart. The data stem from a study of control samples from healthy donors and cancer patients (TCRdb year 2020).

The sequenced sample was blood. Rearrangement joined TRBV29-1 to TRBJ1-5; the D gene cannot be resolved reliably. This receptor was taken from a man aged 25 to 45 in good health. The CDR3 loop reads CSAQISNQPQHF. The base sequence is TGCAGCGCACAGATTAGCAATCAGCCCCAGCATTTT.